Sequencing of this T cell receptor beta chain was carried out in a study of cytomegalovirus exposure and HLA in healthy donors (dated 2017 in TCRdb). Study-level background: An earlier analysis of fewer than 750 of the donors reported 276 Gb of sequence data and 117 million unique TCR beta sequences obtained from approximately 180 million T cells. Around 320 gigabases of sequencing data and approximately 93 million unique TCR sequences were included in an early release covering about 620 HLA-typed donors. The genetic ancestry cluster associated with self-reported Caucasian donors included around four fifths of the 300 to 400 genotyped donors. The aim of the study was to test whether cataloging public T cell receptors could identify signatures of past pathogen exposure. Using immunosequencing, the study profiled T cell repertoires from 500 to 800 subjects and related those repertoires to cytomegalovirus serostatus. A separate validation cohort of 100 to 150 different subjects was used in addition to the 666-subject first cohort. High-throughput TCR immunosequencing, statistical association of individual TCRs with disease status, and machine learning were combined to predict cytomegalovirus infection status. A later analysis re-examined previously published TCR beta repertoires from more than 550 donors and added high-resolution HLA genotyping to investigate patterns of TCR occurrence. The later analysis used no new phenotypic data to find candidate immune exposures, relying instead on TCR beta sequences and their occurrence across donors. An earlier analysis of 500 to 650 of the donors applied high-throughput TCR beta sequencing to assess whether each TCR beta V gene segment acted as functional or pseudogenic. Alongside the repertoire data, information on donor age, sex, ethnicity and CMV serostatus was compiled. Genome-wide SNP genotypes for about 65% of the 666 donors were used in a later genetic analysis, which treated that subset as a discovery cohort. Every repertoire in the discovery cohort had been generated on one and the same sequencing platform. Both class I and class II loci were covered by HLA typing, at four-digit resolution. Typing coverage varied by locus: roughly 629-630 donors for A, B, C, DRB1 and DQB1; roughly 560 for DQA1; over 600 for DPA1; around 490 for DPB1. Roughly five DR-DQ haplotypes were treated as single units for association and clustering because of strong linkage in the cohort. Among 350 to 400 genotyped donors of the cohort, an average of around 240,000 unique TCR beta nucleotide sequences were sequenced per donor, around 20% of them non-productive.

Libraries were constructed by the immunoSEQ multiplex PCR assay. For the multiplex PCR, a mixture combining 60 forward primers for TCR Vbeta segments and 13 reverse primers for TCR Jbeta segments was used. The CDR3 region of rearranged TCR beta genes was amplified from genomic DNA by a multiplex PCR assay. The amplified TCR beta libraries were sequenced on the Illumina HiSeq System as 87-base-pair reads. The authors processed their data as follows. Across the 670 or so repertoires, a later analysis counted approximately 83 million unique TCR beta chains, roughly 11 million of which were shared by at least two donors. To remove PCR and sequencing errors, raw reads were error-corrected and collapsed into unique sequences using a nearest-neighbor algorithm that merged closely related sequences. V, D and J gene segments were assigned by aligning CDR3 sequences to IMGT reference sequences. For a sequence to be retained, a match of at least six nucleotides was required to both a V gene segment and a J gene segment. Rearrangements were called productive when the CDR3 lacked stop codons and stayed in frame with V and J; all others were non-productive. CDR3 was defined according to IMGT convention as the region running from the second conserved V-encoded cysteine to the conserved J-encoded phenylalanine. The earlier analysis of 450 to 750 of the donors excluded any sequence lacking an unambiguous match to a single V gene segment. In an earlier analysis of around 600 of the donors, V segments were called functional above 56.7% productive rearrangements and were called segregating when the between-donor standard deviation exceeded 5%. To diagnose cytomegalovirus status from the catalog of TCR beta chain sequences, a statistical classification framework was built. A later analysis assigned V and J genes by comparing TCR nucleotide sequences with IMGT/GENE-DB human TR gene sequences. A later analysis assigned CDR3 sequences and most-parsimonious VDJ recombination scenarios with the TCRdist pipeline. A later analysis defined each TCR beta chain by its CDR3 amino acid sequence plus V-gene family, and excluded reads lacking a unique V-gene family. As a way to deal with suspected cross-contamination and a sequencing artifact, a later analysis dropped 450 to 600 nucleotide sequences that were highly shared and had low generation probability. In a later analysis, a clonal expansion index was calculated for each public chain from normalized within-repertoire ranks of inferred template counts. A later analysis computed generation probabilities with a VDJ recombination model fitted to out-of-frame rearrangements, and checked the results against IGoR. Hypergeometric tests were used in a later analysis to score TCR-TCR, TCR-HLA and TCR-CMV co-occurrence, with a repertoire-size bias correction applied to the TCR pairs. In a later analysis, false discovery rates were estimated by permuting HLA or CMV assignments 20 times. In a later analysis, co-occurring TCRs were grouped using DBSCAN, with TCRdist sequence similarity added in when clustering inside HLA-allele-positive subsets. Repertoires with fewer than 30,000 or more than 120,000 public chains were left out of co-occurrence clustering, as were four to six repertoires with anomalous nucleotide sharing. In TCRdb, the immuneACCESS table is reduced to in-frame sequences with V and J assigned. These tables do not hold every clone; where another copy was compared, an unresolved V gene accounts for under half, and the others remain unexplained. The V and J calls and the clone size are those of that table, but D and trimming were determined from the DNA. Across this sample there are about 170,000 clones, with roughly 84% seen only once. Jointly, the top ten make up more than 0.35% of the sample.

The germline ends are 10 bases apart after V is trimmed by 4 bases and J by 7 bases. From cysteine to phenylalanine, the CDR3 is 12 amino acids long. The kept DNA is CDR3 alone, 36 bases in frame from the first base. CDR1 and CDR2 are drawn from the germline V gene: KGHSH, LQKENI. Overall study results and their limits: According to a later genetic analysis, donors in an Asian-associated ancestry cluster had fewer N-insertions in productive TCRs than the approximately 650-donor mean. In a later analysis, TCR association rates were found to vary across HLA loci, with the most associated TCRs seen for DRB1 alleles and the fewest for HLA-C alleles. When HLA alleles, especially DR and DQ, strongly co-occurred, attributing TCR associations to individual alleles was difficult. A group of highly shared sequence variants was considered likely to be a technical artifact of the sequencing pipeline. Specific HLA alleles were associated with roughly 17,000 TCR beta sequences at a false discovery rate of 0.05 in a later analysis. In the study, 164 TCR beta chains were listed as associated with cytomegalovirus. An earlier analysis of approximately 590 of the donors showed that most TCR beta V segments appeared in productive rearrangements either about 90% or about 30% of the time, which broadly matched IMGT annotations. According to the authors, the approach could potentially be generalized to other disease states and immunological phenotypes. A further reported finding was that TCR beta sequences accurately predicted the HLA-A and HLA-B alleles for most subjects in the first cohort. Immune exposure information for the cohort was limited to CMV serostatus. Some IMGT-functional V segments, including TRBV6-2 and TRBV6-3, could not be distinguished by the 87-base-pair reads and were therefore excluded. Presence/absence analyses assumed roughly uniform sequencing depth across donors, an assumption that may not hold. In a later analysis, most CMV-associated TCR beta chains were found to appear HLA-restricted, with HLA associations seemingly driven largely by CMV exposure. In a later analysis, several top co-occurrence clusters were reported to appear linked to parvovirus B19, influenza, CMV and Epstein-Barr virus. The classifier was reported to diagnose cytomegalovirus status with high specificity and sensitivity in both the original and validation cohorts. In a later analysis, HLA-associated TCR beta chains were found to be more clonally expanded and to have lower generation probabilities than equally common non-associated chains. Because HLA typing was missing for some donors at each locus, association tests included only the typed subset. While some public TCRs were present in many individuals, most TCR sequences turned up only very rarely across donors. Because counts were too low, about 18 rarely observed V segments, including chromosome 9 orphons, were left out of the earlier analysis of approximately 500 of the donors. Correlated functional status among segregating V segments might reflect linkage disequilibrium, but an unknown experimental factor could not be ruled out. A few of the identified cytomegalovirus-associated TCR beta chains were confirmed in vitro to be specific for cytomegalovirus antigens. In this cohort, only TCR beta chains were sequenced, and detectable features were limited by the absence of alpha or paired-chain data. An association between a missense DCLRE1C variant and V-gene and J-gene trimming of TCR beta chains was found in a later genetic analysis and replicated in an independent cohort.

In total, roughly 670 healthy bone marrow donors made up the cohort. At the time of sampling, every cohort member was nominally healthy, though immune exposures that went unrecorded were likely present. The donor was CMV seronegative and was included in the group of 352 seronegative cohort members. A peripheral blood sample was collected from each donor, and TCR beta sequencing was performed on peripheral blood mononuclear cells. The Qiagen DNeasy Blood Extraction Kit was used to extract genomic DNA from the blood cell samples. As regards this clone: Its antigen remains undetermined. No base quality values were provided; no much bigger clone lies one nucleotide off.

Sequenced sample: PBMCs. The clonotype originates from a boy aged 2-15 years in good health and CMV-seronegative. This chain is built from TRBV18 and TRBJ1-1; the best D guess is TRBD1, with 5 bases matching. The DNA is as follows: TGTGCCAGCTCACAGGGGAACGTTGAAGCTTTCTTT. Translation gives CASSQGNVEAFF.